The 29 T cell receptor beta chains given below trace back to one sample, sequenced in a study of vaccination and CD4 T cells after COVID-19. Their cognate antigens are unknown. Sequenced with the Oncomine TCR Beta short-read assay was DNA taken from cultured CD4+ T cells. TCRdb itself ran the PCR reads through MiXCR, one entry per CDR3 protein. Here the sample spans approximately 25,000 distinct CDR3 sequences, 25% to 30% being singletons. Regarding time point: late sampling 161 to 241 days after vaccination in three convalescent patients. The treatment was: approximately 9-day PBMC culture with coronavirus spike peptide pools or control peptides (ViraFEST assay). The input for sequencing was CD4+ T cells from blood, cultured in vitro, taken about 7 months after SARS-CoV-2 vaccination. The receptors come from a human donor who had recovered from COVID-19.

This clonotype has only a few counts. This chain joins TRBV10-3 and TRBJ2-7; TRBD2 matches at 8 bases. The germline gives CDR1 ENHRY, CDR2 SYGVKD. J was trimmed by 0 bases and V by 6 bases; bases with no gene match: 4. The CDR3 spans 14 residues. The CDR3 bases are TGTGCCATCAGCCGAACTAGCGGCTCCTACGAGCAGTACTTC. Encoded protein: CAISRTSGSYEQYF.

The chain has TRBV6-1 and TRBJ2-7, with 11 nucleotides matching TRBD2. The V segment lost 6 bases and the J segment 4 bases; nucleotides outside the gene matches: 5. This CDR3 spans 14 amino acids. Germline lookup yields CDR1 MNHNS and CDR2 SASEGT. CDR3 DNA: TGTGCCAGCAGGAGGACTAGCGGGCGGTACGAGCAGTACTTC. It codes for CASRRTSGRYEQYF.

The rearrangement links TRBV28 to TRBJ1-4; 7 positions agree with TRBD1. The CDR3 runs to 12 residues. V was pared by 5 bases and J by 12 bases, with 6 bases of the junction left unmatched. Germline V gives CDR1 MDHEN, CDR2 SYDVKM. The CDR3 DNA is TGTGCCAGCAGTCTAATGCAGGGGGAACTGTTTTTT. It is translated as CASSLMQGELFF.

The chain is built from TRBV20-1 and TRBJ2-7; 11 positions agree with TRBD1. The germline gives CDR1 DFQATT, CDR2 SNEGSKA (reference sequence). The V and J ends lost 5 bases and 2 bases, in that order; junction bases with no gene match: 5. The CDR3 has 14 amino acids. CDR3 in DNA: TGCAGTGCTGGACAGGGGGCGCAGACCTACGAGCAGTACTTC. This encodes CSAGQGAQTYEQYF.

The chain carries TRBV7-3 and TRBJ2-1; unclear D gene. The V end lost 2 bases, the J end lost 7 bases, and 12 bases lay between the germline ends. Germline loops: CDR1 SGHTA, CDR2 FQGTGA. The CDR3 loop spans 14 amino acids. The CDR3 region is CASSLGKIANEQFF. CDR3 coding DNA: TGTGCCAGCAGCTTAGGGAAGATCGCAAATGAGCAGTTCTTC.

This clonotype has only a few counts. The rearrangement joins TRBV20-1 to TRBJ1-2; 7 bases line up with TRBD1. CDR3 length: 13 residues. Germline V gene sequence: CDR1 DFQATT, CDR2 SNEGSKA (reference sequence). Trimming at V came to 5 bases and at J to 4 bases, leaving 7 bases not matched to a gene. CDR3 region: CSAPDRSTYGYTF. The CDR3 bases are TGCAGTGCTCCGGACAGGAGTACCTATGGCTACACCTTC.

The chain couples TRBV27 to TRBJ2-3; 7 bases line up with TRBD2. CDR1 and CDR2 (germline): MNHEY, SMNVEV (reference sequence). V lost 6 bases to trimming and J lost 3 bases; unmatched junction nucleotides: 6. CDR3 length equals 14 residues. The CDR3 here is CASSLAASTDTQYF. CDR3 DNA: TGTGCCAGCAGCCTAGCGGCCTCAACAGATACGCAGTATTTT.

In nucleotides, the CDR3 is TGTGCCAGCAGGGGGTACTCCTACGAGCAGTACTTC. It encodes CASRGYSYEQYF. The V and J genes are TRBV2 and TRBJ2-7; D is undetermined. V was cut by 6 bases and J by 0 bases, with 6 bases left in between. The germline CDR1 and CDR2 sequences are SNHLY and FYNNEI. The CDR3 runs to 12 residues.

The rearrangement joins TRBV28 to TRBJ1-5; 7 positions match TRBD1. The CDR3 runs 12 residues. V shed 7 bases and J 5 bases; nucleotides not matched to a gene: 2. From germline, CDR1 is MDHEN and CDR2 SYDVKM. The CDR3 DNA sequence: TGTGCCAGCACCACAGGGGATCAGCCCCAGCATTTT. As protein: CASTTGDQPQHF.

This clonotype was observed a few times. CDR3 in amino acids: CSVEERSDIQYF. The CDR3 DNA reads TGCAGCGTTGAGGAACGGTCAGACATTCAGTACTTC. The chain couples TRBV29-1 to TRBJ2-4, with D unresolved. The CDR3 has 12 amino acids. The V end was cut by 3 bases, the J end by 8 bases, with 11 bases between. From germline, CDR1 is SQVTM and CDR2 ANQGSEA.

V and J are TRBV7-2 and TRBJ2-2; 10 bases agree with TRBD2. The CDR3 runs 16 residues. Germline CDR1 SGHTA, CDR2 FQGNSA. Trimming took 5 bases from V and 2 from J; bases not matched to a gene: 5. In DNA, the CDR3 is TGTGCCAGCAGCCCTCGGACTAGCGGCAACACCGGGGAGCTGTTTTTT. Protein: CASSPRTSGNTGELFF.

This clonotype was seen only a few times. This chain links TRBV6-2 or TRBV6-3 with TRBJ2-7; D assignment may be TRBD1 or TRBD2 (7 bases each). This CDR3 comprises 12 residues. Germline V lookup: CDR1 MNHEY, CDR2 SVGEGT. V lost 8 bases and J 6 bases, leaving 14 bases between the germline ends. The CDR3: CASGRGPGEQYF. The CDR3 DNA is TGTGCCAGCGGGAGGGGGCCGGGCGAGCAGTACTTC.

The chain couples TRBV20-1 to TRBJ1-1; D possibly corresponds to TRBD1 (6 bases). Germline V CDR1 and CDR2: DFQATT, SNEGSKA (reference sequence). The CDR3 runs 15 residues. Between the trimmed V and J ends, which lost 5 bases and 1 base, there was a span of 17 bases. The CDR3 region is CSASKKTGGNTEAFF. The CDR3 DNA sequence: TGCAGTGCTTCCAAAAAGACAGGAGGGAACACTGAAGCTTTCTTT.

The CDR3 sequence is CSASAVDRAAQPQHF. As DNA, the CDR3 is TGCAGTGCTAGTGCCGTAGATAGGGCGGCGCAACCCCAGCATTTT. The V gene is TRBV20-1, the J gene TRBJ1-5; D unresolved. Germline V CDR1 and CDR2: DFQATT, SNEGSKA (reference sequence). Trimming left V 3 bases short and J 10 bases short, with 22 bases between. The CDR3 loop spans 15 amino acids.

The chain recombines TRBV20-1 with TRBJ1-2, with 7 bases that match TRBD1. The trim removed 0 bases at V and 4 bases at J, leaving 11 bases unmatched. This CDR3 has 16 residues. From germline, CDR1 is DFQATT and CDR2 SNEGSKA (reference sequence). The CDR3 sequence is CSARDLRTGLFYGYTF. CDR3 DNA sequence: TGCAGTGCTAGAGACCTAAGGACAGGCCTCTTCTATGGCTACACCTTC.

A single count supports this clonotype. CDR3 DNA: TGCAGTGCTAATTGGATGAAAGAACTGTTTTTT. It translates to CSANWMKELFF. This sequence joins TRBV20-1 and TRBJ1-4; D remains ambiguous. CDR3 length: 11 residues. Germline V gene sequence: CDR1 DFQATT, CDR2 SNEGSKA (reference sequence). The V end was cut by 4 bases, the J end by 12 bases, with 12 bases between.

This clonotype appeared a few times. The chain has TRBV28 and TRBJ1-6, with D possibly being TRBD1 (5 bases). Germline-derived CDR1 and CDR2 are MDHEN and SYDVKM. V was shortened by 8 bases and J by 10 bases, with 21 bases between the two germline ends. The CDR3 sequence is 15 residues long. CDR3 nucleotide sequence: TGTGCCAGCCGTATGTGGATTGGGGGTCCCTCACCCCTCCACTTT. Translation gives CASRMWIGGPSPLHF.

The chain has TRBV14 and TRBJ1-6; no clear D. Germline lookup yields CDR1 SGHDN and CDR2 FVKESK. V shed 1 base and J shed 7 bases, with 8 bases lying between them. CDR3 length: 14 amino acids. CDR3 loop: CASSQGRHNSPLHF. The DNA for the CDR3 is TGTGCCAGCAGCCAAGGAAGACACAATTCACCCCTCCACTTT.

In this sample, this clonotype turned up a few times. This rearrangement joins TRBV7-2 to TRBJ2-7; TRBD1 might be the D (7 bases). This CDR3 comprises 13 residues. The germline V gene has CDR1 SGHTA and CDR2 FQGNSA. V was trimmed by 5 bases and J by 4 bases, leaving 12 bases between them. In DNA, the CDR3 is TGTGCCAGCAGCGCGGGACAGTTATACGAGCAGTACTTC. Translated, it gives CASSAGQLYEQYF.

In this sample, this clonotype turned up once. The chain recombines TRBV19 with TRBJ1-5; tentative D call: TRBD1 (5 bases). The V and J ends lost 1 base and 7 bases respectively, with 11 bases between them. Germline V gives CDR1 LNHDA, CDR2 SQIVND (reference sequence). The CDR3 runs 14 residues. The CDR3 protein is CASSIVGRGQPQHF. As DNA, the CDR3 is TGTGCCAGTAGTATAGTTGGGAGGGGACAGCCCCAGCATTTT.

V usage is TRBV10-3 and J usage is TRBJ2-5; 12 nucleotides align to TRBD2. This CDR3 comprises 14 residues. Unmatched junction bases numbered 2, after V lost 8 bases and J lost 1 base. The germline V gene encodes CDR1 ENHRY and CDR2 SYGVKD. The CDR3 sequence is CAIGLAGTQETQYF. In DNA, the CDR3 is TGTGCCATCGGACTAGCGGGAACCCAAGAGACCCAGTACTTC.

The rearrangement joins TRBV5-1 to TRBJ1-2; 7 nucleotides line up with TRBD1. After removal of 0 bases from V and 3 bases from J, the junction contained 2 bases not matched to a gene. The V gene's germline CDR1 is SGHRS and CDR2 YFSETQ. The CDR3 totals 14 residues. The CDR3 protein is CASSLVGGDYGYTF. The CDR3 DNA reads TGCGCCAGCAGCTTGGTAGGGGGCGACTATGGCTACACCTTC.

This clonotype was observed at least ten times. The chain has TRBV7-3 and TRBJ2-5, with D uncertain. CDR3 length: 14 residues. Germline CDR1 SGHTA, CDR2 FQGTGA. The V gene lost 0 bases and the J gene lost 5 bases, with 10 bases spanning the gap. CDR3 protein: CASSLTGEGETQYF. CDR3 DNA sequence: TGTGCCAGCAGCTTAACGGGTGAAGGGGAGACCCAGTACTTC.

V usage is TRBV5-6 and J usage is TRBJ2-7; D possibly corresponds to TRBD2 (6 bases). The germline V gene encodes CDR1 SGHDT and CDR2 YYEEEE. The length of the CDR3 is 14 residues. V shed 4 bases and J shed 1 base, with 12 bases lying between them. CDR3 DNA sequence: TGTGCCAGCAGCCCCGGGGGTACGTCCTACGAGCAGTACTTC. As protein: CASSPGGTSYEQYF.

This clonotype came up once. The chain joins TRBV4-1 to TRBJ1-2; D not resolved. The CDR3 sequence is 14 residues long. Looked up from germline, CDR1 is MGHRA and CDR2 is YSYEKL. V shed 0 bases and J shed 6 bases, with 11 bases lying between them. The CDR3 nucleotides read TGCGCCAGCAGCCAAGATATTATGTGGGATGGCTACACCTTC. This gives the protein CASSQDIMWDGYTF.

The table lists this clonotype with a few counts. The chain links TRBV19 to TRBJ2-7; a weak D match, TRBD2 (5 bases). Looked up from germline, CDR1 is LNHDA and CDR2 is SQIVND (reference sequence). V gave up 2 bases and J gave up 1 base, with 9 bases separating them. The CDR3 runs to 14 residues. The CDR3 DNA follows: TGTGCCAGTAGTATAAAGACGGGATCCTACGAGCAGTACTTC. Its protein is CASSIKTGSYEQYF.

The V gene is TRBV24-1, the J gene TRBJ2-1; weak D call: TRBD1 (6 bases). V shed 3 bases and J shed 12 bases, with 14 bases lying between them. Germline loops: CDR1 KGHDR, CDR2 SFDVKD. This CDR3 is built from 13 residues. In DNA form, the CDR3 reads TGTGCCACCAGTGATAAACTGACAGGTGGGCAGTTCTTC. Protein product: CATSDKLTGGQFF.

The chain combines TRBV5-1 with TRBJ2-1; 11 nucleotides align to TRBD2. J was trimmed by 8 bases and V by 0 bases; bases with no gene match: 4. The germline V gene encodes CDR1 SGHRS and CDR2 YFSETQ. The CDR3 sequence is 15 residues long. The CDR3 reads CASSLVAGGPDEQFF. The CDR3 bases are TGCGCCAGCAGCTTGGTAGCGGGAGGGCCCGATGAGCAGTTCTTC.

V is TRBV19 and J is TRBJ2-3; D is unclear. In germline, CDR1 is LNHDA, CDR2 SQIVND (reference sequence). V gave up 7 bases and J gave up 3 bases, with 11 bases separating them. The CDR3 totals 13 residues. CDR3 coding DNA: TGTGCCAGTAAAGCCGGAGTAACAGATACGCAGTATTTT. It is translated as CASKAGVTDTQYF. The whole variable domain, filled in from reference TRBV19 and TRBJ2-3, reads DGGITQSPKYLFRKEGQNVTLSCEQNLNHDAMYWYRQDPGQGLRLIYYSQIVNDFQKGDIAEGYSVSREKKESFPLTVTSAQKNPTAFYLCASKAGVTDTQYFGPGTRLTVL.